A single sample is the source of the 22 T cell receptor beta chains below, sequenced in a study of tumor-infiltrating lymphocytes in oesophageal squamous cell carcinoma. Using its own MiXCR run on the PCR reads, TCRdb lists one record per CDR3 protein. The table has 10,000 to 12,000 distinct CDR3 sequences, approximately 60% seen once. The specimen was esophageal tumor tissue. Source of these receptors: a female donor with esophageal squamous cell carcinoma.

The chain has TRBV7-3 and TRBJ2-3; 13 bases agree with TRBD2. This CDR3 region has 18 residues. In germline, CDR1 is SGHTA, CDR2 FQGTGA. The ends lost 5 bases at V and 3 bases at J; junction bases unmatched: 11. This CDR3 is CASSRSPGTSGKTDTQYF. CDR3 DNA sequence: TGTGCCAGCAGCCGAAGCCCTGGGACTAGCGGGAAAACAGATACGCAGTATTTT.

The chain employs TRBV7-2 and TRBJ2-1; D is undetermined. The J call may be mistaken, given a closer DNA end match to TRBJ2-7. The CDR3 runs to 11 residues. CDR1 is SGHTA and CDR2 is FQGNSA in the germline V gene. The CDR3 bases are TGTGCCAGCCAGGACTCCTACGAGCAGTACTTC. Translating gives CASQDSYEQYF.

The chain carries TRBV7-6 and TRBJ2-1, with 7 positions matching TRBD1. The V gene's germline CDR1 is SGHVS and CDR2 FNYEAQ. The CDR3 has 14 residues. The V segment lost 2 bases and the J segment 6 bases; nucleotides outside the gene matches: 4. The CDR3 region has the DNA TGTGCCAGCAGCTTATACGCAGGGGGCAATGAGCAGTTCTTC. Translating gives CASSLYAGGNEQFF.

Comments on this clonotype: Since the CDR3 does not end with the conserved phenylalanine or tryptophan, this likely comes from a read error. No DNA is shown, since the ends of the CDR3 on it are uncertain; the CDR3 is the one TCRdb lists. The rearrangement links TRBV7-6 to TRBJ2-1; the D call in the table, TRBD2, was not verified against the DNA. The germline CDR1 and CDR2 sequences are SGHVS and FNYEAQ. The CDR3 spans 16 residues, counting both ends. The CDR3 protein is CASSSIPGLEEQFFGS.

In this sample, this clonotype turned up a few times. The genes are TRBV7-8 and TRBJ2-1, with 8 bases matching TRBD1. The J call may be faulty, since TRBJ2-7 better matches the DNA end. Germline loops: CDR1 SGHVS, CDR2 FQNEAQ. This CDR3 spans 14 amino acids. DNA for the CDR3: TGTGCCAGCAGCACCTGGACAGGGCGCTACGAGCAGTACTTC. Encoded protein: CASSTWTGRYEQYF.

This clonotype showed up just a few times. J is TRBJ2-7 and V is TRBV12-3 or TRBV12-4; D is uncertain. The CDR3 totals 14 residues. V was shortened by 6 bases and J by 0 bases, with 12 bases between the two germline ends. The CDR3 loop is CASRLHENSYEQYF. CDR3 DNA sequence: TGTGCCAGCAGGTTACACGAAAACTCCTACGAGCAGTACTTC.

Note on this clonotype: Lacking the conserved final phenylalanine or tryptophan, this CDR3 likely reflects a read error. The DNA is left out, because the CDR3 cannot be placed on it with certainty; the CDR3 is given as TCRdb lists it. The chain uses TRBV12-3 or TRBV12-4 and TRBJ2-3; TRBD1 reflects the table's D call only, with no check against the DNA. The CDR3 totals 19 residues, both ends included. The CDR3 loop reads CASSLKGRGDYGYTFGSGT.

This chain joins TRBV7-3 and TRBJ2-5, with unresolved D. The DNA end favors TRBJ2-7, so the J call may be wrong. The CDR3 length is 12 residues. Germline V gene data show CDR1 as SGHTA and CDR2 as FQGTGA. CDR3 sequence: CASSLEDYEQYF. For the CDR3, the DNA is TGTGCCAGCAGCCTCGAAGACTACGAGCAGTACTTC.

Here the CDR3 reads CASSLGGQAFYNEQFF. The CDR3 DNA sequence: TGTGCCAGCAGCCTAGGAGGACAGGCGTTCTACAATGAGCAGTTCTTC. V is TRBV27 and J is TRBJ2-1; 7 bases line up with TRBD1. V shed 6 bases and J 3 bases; nucleotides not matched to a gene: 11. Germline V gene sequence: CDR1 MNHEY, CDR2 SMNVEV (reference sequence). The CDR3 length is 16 residues.

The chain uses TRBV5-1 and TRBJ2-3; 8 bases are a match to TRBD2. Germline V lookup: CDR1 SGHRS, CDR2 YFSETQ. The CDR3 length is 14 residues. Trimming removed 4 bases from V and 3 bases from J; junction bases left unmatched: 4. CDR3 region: CASSERGNTDTQYF. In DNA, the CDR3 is TGCGCCAGCAGCGAGCGGGGGAATACAGATACGCAGTATTTT. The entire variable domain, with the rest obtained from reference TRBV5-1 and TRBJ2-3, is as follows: KAGVTQTPRYLIKTRGQQVTLSCSPISGHRSVSWYQQTPGQGLQFLFEYFSETQRNKGNFPGRFSGRQFSNSRSEMNVSTLELGDSALYLCASSERGNTDTQYFGPGTRLTVL.

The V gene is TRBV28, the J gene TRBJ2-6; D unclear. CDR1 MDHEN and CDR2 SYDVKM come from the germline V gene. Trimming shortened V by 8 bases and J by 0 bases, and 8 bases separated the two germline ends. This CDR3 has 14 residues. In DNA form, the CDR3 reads TGTGCCAGCCAGGCGAGCTCTGGGGCCAACGTCCTGACTTTC. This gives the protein CASQASSGANVLTF.

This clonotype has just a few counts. Here the CDR3 DNA reads TGTGCCAGCAGCCGTAGCGGGGCCTCCTACAATGAGCAGTTCTTC. Translated, it gives CASSRSGASYNEQFF. This sequence joins TRBV7-9 and TRBJ2-1; 8 nucleotides agree with TRBD2. V gave up 5 bases and J gave up 0 bases; unmatched junction bases: 3. Germline loops: CDR1 SEHNR, CDR2 FQNEAQ (reference sequence). The CDR3 sequence is 15 residues long. Looking up the rest from reference TRBV7-9 and TRBJ2-1 gives the full variable domain: DTGVSQNPRHKITKRGQNVTFRCDPISEHNRLYWYRQTLGQGPEFLTYFQNEAQLEKSRLLSDRFSAERPKGSFSTLEIQRTEQGDSAMYLCASSRSGASYNEQFFGPGTRLTVL.

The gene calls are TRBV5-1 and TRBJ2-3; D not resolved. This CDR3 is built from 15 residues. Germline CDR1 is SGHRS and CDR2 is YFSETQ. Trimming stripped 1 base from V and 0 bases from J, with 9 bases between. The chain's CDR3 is CASSLRKPSTDTQYF. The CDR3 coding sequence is TGCGCCAGCAGCTTGCGGAAACCAAGCACAGATACGCAGTATTTT.

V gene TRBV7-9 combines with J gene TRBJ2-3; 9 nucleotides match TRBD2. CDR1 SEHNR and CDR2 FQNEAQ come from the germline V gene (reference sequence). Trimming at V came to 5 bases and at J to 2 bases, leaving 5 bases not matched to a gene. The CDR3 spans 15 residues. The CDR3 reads CASSPSGTNTDTQYF. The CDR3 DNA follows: TGTGCCAGCAGCCCTAGCGGGACGAACACAGATACGCAGTATTTT.

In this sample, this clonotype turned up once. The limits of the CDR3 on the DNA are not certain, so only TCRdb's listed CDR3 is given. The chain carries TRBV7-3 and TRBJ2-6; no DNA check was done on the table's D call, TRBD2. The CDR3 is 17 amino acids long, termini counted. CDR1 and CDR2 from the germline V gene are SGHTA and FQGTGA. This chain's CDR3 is CASSLNIAGNRYAVLRF.

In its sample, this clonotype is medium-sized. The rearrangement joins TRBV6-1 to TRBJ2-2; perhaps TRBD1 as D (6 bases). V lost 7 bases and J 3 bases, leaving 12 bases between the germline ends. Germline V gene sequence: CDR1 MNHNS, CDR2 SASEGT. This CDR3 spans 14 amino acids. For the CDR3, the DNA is TGTGCCAGCAACCACGGACAGTACACCGGGGAGCTGTTTTTT. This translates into CASNHGQYTGELFF.

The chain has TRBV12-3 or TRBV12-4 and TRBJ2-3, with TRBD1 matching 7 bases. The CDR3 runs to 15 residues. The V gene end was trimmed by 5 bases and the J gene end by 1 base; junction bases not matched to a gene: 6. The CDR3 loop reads CASSARGFGTDTQYF. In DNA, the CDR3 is TGTGCCAGCAGTGCCAGGGGGTTCGGCACAGATACGCAGTATTTT.

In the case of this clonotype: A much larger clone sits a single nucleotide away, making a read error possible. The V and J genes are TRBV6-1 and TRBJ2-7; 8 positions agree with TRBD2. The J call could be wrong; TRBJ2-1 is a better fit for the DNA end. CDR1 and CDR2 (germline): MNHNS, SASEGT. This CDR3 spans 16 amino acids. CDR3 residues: CASSDASGGRPYEQFF. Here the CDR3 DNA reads TGTGCCAGCAGTGATGCCAGCGGGGGCCGTCCATACGAGCAGTTCTTC.

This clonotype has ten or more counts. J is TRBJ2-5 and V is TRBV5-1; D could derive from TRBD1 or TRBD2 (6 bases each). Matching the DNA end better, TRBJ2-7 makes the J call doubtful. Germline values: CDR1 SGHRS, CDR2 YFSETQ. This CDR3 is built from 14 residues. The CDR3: CASSLEGGNYEQYF. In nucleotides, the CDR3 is TGCGCCAGCAGCTTGGAGGGGGGCAACTACGAGCAGTACTTC.

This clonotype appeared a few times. The CDR3 region is CASSPDRGGNTEAFF. DNA for the CDR3: TGTGCCAGCAGCCCGGACAGGGGGGGGAACACTGAAGCTTTCTTT. The V gene is TRBV2, the J gene TRBJ1-1, with 10 nucleotides matching TRBD1. The CDR3 sequence is 15 residues long. Trimming took 6 bases from V and 1 from J; bases not matched to a gene: 5. The germline V gene encodes CDR1 SNHLY and CDR2 FYNNEI.

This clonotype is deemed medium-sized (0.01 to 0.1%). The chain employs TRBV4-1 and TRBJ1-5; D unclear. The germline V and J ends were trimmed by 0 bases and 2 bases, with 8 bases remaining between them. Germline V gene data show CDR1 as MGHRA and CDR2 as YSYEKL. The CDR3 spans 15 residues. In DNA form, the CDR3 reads TGCGCCAGCAGCCAAGATGGGAGGGGCAATCAGCCCCAGCATTTT. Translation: CASSQDGRGNQPQHF.

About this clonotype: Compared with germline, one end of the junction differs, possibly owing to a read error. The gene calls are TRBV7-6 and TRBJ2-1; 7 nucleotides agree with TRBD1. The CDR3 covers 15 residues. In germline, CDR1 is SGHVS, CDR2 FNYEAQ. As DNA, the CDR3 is TGTGCCAGCAGTGAAGGGACAGCCCATAATTCACCCCTCCACTTC. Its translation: CASSEGTAHNSPLHF.